Given below is one T cell receptor beta chain in context. Its antigen remains unidentified. No base quality values were provided; no much bigger clone lies one nucleotide off. The entry originates in a study of technical replicates of blood from four donors (dated by TCRdb to between 2016 and 2019). CDR1 and CDR2 were assigned from the germline V gene as MGHRA and YSYEKL. CDR3 length: 14 amino acids, cysteine to phenylalanine. This entry keeps only the CDR3 DNA: 42 bases, framed from base 1. Deletion took 3 bases off V and 8 bases off J, with a span of 13 bases between the germline ends. Library prep was done by the immunoSEQ multiplex PCR assay. TCRdb took over this immuneACCESS table, retaining in-frame rearrangements with V and J assigned. Such tables are incomplete; in checked studies, under half of the missing clones stem from an unresolved V gene, and the remainder is unexplained. In this sample the table shows more than 65,000 clones, around 97% of which occur a single time. Jointly, the top ten make up roughly 0.3% of the sample.

The sample taken for sequencing was T cells isolated from PBMCs. This TCR was recovered from a human donor in good health. The V and J genes are TRBV4-1 and TRBJ1-4, with TRBD1 perhaps the D gene, on 5 matching bases. The DNA sequence is as follows: TGCGCCAGCAGCCAGATCGGGGGGAAGGAAAAACTGTTTTTT. It translates as CASSQIGGKEKLFF.